This TCR beta chain was profiled in a study of T cell responses to AZD1222 COVID-19 vaccine. V lost 1 base to trimming and J lost 14 bases, with 15 bases between them. Germline CDR1 and CDR2: SGHVS and FNYEAQ. The CDR3 extends over 13 amino acids. The assay was immunoSEQ multiplex PCR, and TCRdb's table has in-frame clones only and misses some. The repertoire holds approximately 140,000 clones, with about 93% as singletons. The chain employs TRBV7-6 and TRBJ2-1; D call uncertain. The clonotype was recovered from an adult in good health. The sequencing used peripheral blood, collected on day 0 of AZD1222 vaccination. For the CDR3, the DNA is TGTGCCAGCAGCTTAGAATATTTAGGAGCGAAGTTCTTC. It specifies CASSLEYLGAKFF.